This T cell receptor beta chain was recovered during a study of shared clonotypes between healthy human individuals. The V and J ends lost 0 bases and 6 bases respectively, with 13 bases between them. Looked up from germline, CDR1 is SGDLS and CDR2 is YYNGEE. The CDR3 runs 15 residues. At a deep level, the assay was run. Clones were read by immunoSEQ multiplex PCR, and TCRdb kept only the in-frame ones, dropping some. The sample has some 2,100,000 clones, around 95% seen once. This receptor was taken from a man younger than 35 in good health. The specimen sequenced was naive CD4+ T cells sorted from blood. Subset here: CD45RA+ positively selected. J is TRBJ1-5 and V is TRBV9; D not certain. CDR3 protein: CASSVEGLVSQPQHF. DNA for the CDR3: TGTGCCAGCAGCGTAGAAGGGTTAGTGAGTCAGCCCCAGCATTTT.